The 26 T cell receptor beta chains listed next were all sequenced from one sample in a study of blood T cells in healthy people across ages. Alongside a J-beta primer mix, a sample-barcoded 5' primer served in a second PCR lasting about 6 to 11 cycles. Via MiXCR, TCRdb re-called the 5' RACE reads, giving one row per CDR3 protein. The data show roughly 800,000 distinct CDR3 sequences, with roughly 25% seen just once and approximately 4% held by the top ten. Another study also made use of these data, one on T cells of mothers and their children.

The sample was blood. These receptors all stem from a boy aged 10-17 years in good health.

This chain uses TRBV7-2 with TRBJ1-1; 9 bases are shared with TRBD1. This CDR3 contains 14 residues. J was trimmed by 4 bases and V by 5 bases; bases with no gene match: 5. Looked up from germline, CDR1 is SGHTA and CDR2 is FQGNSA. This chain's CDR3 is CASSATGGFTEAFF. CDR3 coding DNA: TGTGCCAGCAGCGCGACAGGGGGATTCACTGAAGCTTTCTTT.

DNA of the CDR3: TGTGCCAGCAACCGACAGGGGGCCGCTGAAAAACTGTTTTTT. Encoded protein: CASNRQGAAEKLFF. This rearrangement joins TRBV2 to TRBJ1-4; TRBD1 matches at 10 bases. Germline V gene data show CDR1 as SNHLY and CDR2 as FYNNEI. The CDR3 spans 14 residues. Trimming at V came to 7 bases and at J to 7 bases, leaving 6 bases not matched to a gene.

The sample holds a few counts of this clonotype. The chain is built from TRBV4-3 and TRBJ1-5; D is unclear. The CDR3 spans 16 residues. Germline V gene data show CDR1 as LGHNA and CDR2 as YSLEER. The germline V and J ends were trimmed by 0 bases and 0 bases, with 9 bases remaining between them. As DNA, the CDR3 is TGCGCCAGCAGCCAAGACCGCAGCTATAGCAATCAGCCCCAGCATTTT. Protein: CASSQDRSYSNQPQHF.

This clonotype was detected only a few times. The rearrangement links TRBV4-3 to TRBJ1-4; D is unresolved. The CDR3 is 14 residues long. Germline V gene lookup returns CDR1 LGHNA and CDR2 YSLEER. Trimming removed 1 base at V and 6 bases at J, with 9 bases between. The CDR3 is CASSQVWLDEKLFF. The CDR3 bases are TGCGCCAGCAGCCAAGTTTGGTTAGATGAAAAACTGTTTTTT.

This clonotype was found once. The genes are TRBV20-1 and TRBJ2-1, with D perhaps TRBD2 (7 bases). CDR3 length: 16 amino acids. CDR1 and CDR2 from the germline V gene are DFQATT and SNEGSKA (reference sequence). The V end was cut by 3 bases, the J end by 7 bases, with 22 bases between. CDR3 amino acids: CSARAWFGGAQNEQFF. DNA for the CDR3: TGCAGTGCTAGGGCCTGGTTTGGGGGGGCCCAAAATGAGCAGTTCTTC.

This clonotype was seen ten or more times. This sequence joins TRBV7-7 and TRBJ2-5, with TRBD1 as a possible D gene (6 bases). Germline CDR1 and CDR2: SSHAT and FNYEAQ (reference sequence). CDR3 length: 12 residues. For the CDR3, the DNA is TGTGCTACCGGACAGAGCCAAGAGACCCAGTACTTC. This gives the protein CATGQSQETQYF.

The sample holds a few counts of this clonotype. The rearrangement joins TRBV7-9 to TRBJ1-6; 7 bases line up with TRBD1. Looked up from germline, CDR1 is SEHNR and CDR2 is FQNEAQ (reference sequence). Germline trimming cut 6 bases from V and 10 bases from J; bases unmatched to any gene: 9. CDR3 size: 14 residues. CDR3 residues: CASRKEGANSPLHF. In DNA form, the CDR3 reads TGTGCCAGCAGAAAGGAGGGGGCGAACTCACCCCTCCACTTT.

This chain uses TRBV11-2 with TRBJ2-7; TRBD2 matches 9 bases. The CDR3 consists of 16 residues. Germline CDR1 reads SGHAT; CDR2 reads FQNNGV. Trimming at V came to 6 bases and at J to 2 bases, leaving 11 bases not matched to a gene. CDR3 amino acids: CASSREPSGTAYEQYF. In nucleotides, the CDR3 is TGTGCCAGCAGTCGTGAGCCTAGCGGGACTGCCTACGAGCAGTACTTC.

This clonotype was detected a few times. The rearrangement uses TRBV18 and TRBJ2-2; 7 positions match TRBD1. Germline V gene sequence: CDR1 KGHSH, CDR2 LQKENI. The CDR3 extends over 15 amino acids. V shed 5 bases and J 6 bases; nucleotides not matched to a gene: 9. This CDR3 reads CASSSRDSLAGELFF. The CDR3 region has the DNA TGTGCCAGCTCATCCCGGGACAGTCTAGCCGGGGAGCTGTTTTTT.

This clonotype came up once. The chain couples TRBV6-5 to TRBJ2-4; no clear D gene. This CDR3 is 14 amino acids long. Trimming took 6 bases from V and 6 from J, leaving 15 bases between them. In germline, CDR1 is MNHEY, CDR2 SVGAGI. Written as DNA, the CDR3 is TGTGCCAGCAGGTCCAATCCCTGGGCAAACATTCAGTACTTC. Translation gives CASRSNPWANIQYF.

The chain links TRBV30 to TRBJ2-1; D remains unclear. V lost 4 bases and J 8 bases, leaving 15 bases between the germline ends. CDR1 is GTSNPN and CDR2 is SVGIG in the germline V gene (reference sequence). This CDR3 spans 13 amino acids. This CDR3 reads CAWTRTPMDEQFF. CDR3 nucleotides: TGTGCCTGGACTCGTACCCCAATGGATGAGCAGTTCTTC.

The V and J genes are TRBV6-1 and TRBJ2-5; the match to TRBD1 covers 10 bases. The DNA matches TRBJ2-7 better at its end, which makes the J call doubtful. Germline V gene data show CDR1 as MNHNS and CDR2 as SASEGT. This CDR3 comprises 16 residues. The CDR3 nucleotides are TGTGCCAGCAATCCTGGATCCGGGACAGGGGTCCACGAGCAGTACTTC. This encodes CASNPGSGTGVHEQYF.

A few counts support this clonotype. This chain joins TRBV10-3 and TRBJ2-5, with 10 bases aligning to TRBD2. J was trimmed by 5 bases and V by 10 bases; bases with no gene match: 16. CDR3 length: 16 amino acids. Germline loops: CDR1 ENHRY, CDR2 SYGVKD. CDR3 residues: CATAGGSGRREETQYF. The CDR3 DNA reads TGTGCCACGGCCGGCGGTAGCGGGAGGAGGGAGGAGACCCAGTACTTC.

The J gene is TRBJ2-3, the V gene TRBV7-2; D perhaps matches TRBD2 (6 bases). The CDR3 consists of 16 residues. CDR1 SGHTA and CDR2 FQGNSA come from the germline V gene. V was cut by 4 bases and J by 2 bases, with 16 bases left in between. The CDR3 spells CASSSSRGVPTDTQYF. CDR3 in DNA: TGTGCCAGCAGCTCCAGTCGCGGGGTTCCCACAGATACGCAGTATTTT. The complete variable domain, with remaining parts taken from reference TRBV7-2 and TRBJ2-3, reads GAGVSQSPSNKVTEKGKDVELRCDPISGHTALYWYRQSLGQGLEFLIYFQGNSAPDKSGLPSDRFSAERTGGSVSTLTIQRTQQEDSAVYLCASSSSRGVPTDTQYFGPGTRLTVL.

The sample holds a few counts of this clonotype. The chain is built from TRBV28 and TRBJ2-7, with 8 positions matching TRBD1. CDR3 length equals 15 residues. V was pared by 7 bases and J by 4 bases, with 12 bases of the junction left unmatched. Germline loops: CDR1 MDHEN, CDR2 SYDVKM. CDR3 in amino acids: CASTSSGTGRYEQYF. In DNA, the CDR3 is TGTGCCAGCACCTCCTCCGGGACAGGAAGATACGAGCAGTACTTC. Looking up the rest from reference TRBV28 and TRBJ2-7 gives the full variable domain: DVKVTQSSRYLVKRTGEKVFLECVQDMDHENMFWYRQDPGLGLRLIYFSYDVKMKEKGDIPEGYSVSREKKERFSLILESASTNQTSMYLCASTSSGTGRYEQYFGPGTRLTVT.

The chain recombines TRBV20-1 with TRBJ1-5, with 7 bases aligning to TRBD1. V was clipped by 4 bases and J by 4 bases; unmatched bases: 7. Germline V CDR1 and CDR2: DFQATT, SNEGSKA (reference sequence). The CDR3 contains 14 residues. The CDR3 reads CSATQTGPNQPQHF. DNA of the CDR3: TGCAGTGCTACCCAGACAGGGCCTAATCAGCCCCAGCATTTT.

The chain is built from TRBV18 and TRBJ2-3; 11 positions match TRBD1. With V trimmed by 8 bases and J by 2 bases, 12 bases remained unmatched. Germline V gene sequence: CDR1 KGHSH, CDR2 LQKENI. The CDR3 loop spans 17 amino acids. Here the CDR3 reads CASTGQGAGKDTDTQYF. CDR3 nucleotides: TGTGCCAGCACCGGACAGGGGGCGGGGAAGGACACAGATACGCAGTATTTT.

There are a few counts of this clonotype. CDR3 coding DNA: TGTGCCAGCAGCCGCAGCGGGAGGAACAATGAGCAGTTCTTC. It translates to CASSRSGRNNEQFF. The chain carries TRBV7-2 and TRBJ2-5; 9 nucleotides align to TRBD2. The DNA matches TRBJ2-1 better at its end, which makes the J call doubtful. CDR1 and CDR2 (germline): SGHTA, FQGNSA. The CDR3 loop spans 14 amino acids.

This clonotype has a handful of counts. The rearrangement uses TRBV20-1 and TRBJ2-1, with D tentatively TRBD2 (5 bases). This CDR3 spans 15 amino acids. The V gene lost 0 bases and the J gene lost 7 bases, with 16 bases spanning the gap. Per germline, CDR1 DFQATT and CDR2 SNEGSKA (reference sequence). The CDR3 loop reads CSARDLFGVPNEQFF. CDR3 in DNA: TGCAGTGCTAGAGATCTTTTCGGGGTCCCGAATGAGCAGTTCTTC.

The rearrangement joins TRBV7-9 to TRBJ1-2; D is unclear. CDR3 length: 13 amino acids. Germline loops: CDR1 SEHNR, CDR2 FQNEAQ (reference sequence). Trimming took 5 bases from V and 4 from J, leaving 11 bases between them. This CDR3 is CASSTVAVYGYTF. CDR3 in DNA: TGTGCCAGCAGCACTGTGGCAGTCTATGGCTACACCTTC.

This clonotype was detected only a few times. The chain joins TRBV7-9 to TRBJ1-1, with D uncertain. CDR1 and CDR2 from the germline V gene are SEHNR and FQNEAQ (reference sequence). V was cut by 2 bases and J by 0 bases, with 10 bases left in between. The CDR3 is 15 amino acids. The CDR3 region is CASSLNPSLNTEAFF. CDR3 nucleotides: TGTGCCAGCAGCTTAAACCCCAGCTTGAACACTGAAGCTTTCTTT.

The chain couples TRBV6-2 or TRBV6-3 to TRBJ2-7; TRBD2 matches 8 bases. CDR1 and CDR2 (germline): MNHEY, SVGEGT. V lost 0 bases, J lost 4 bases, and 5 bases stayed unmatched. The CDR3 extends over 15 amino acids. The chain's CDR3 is CASSYSSGGPYEQYF. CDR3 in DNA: TGTGCCAGCAGTTACTCCTCGGGAGGGCCGTACGAGCAGTACTTC.

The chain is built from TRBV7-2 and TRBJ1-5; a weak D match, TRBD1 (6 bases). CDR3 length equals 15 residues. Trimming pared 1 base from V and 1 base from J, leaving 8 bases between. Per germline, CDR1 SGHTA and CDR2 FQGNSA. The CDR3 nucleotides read TGTGCCAGCAGCTTAGTCACAGGGAGCAATCAGCCCCAGCATTTT. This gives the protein CASSLVTGSNQPQHF.

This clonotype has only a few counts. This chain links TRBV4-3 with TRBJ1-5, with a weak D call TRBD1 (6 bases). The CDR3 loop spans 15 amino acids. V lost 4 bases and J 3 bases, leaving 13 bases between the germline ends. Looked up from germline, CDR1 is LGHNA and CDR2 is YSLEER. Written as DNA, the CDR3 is TGCGCCAGCAGCCGGACGACAGGATTCAATCAGCCCCAGCATTTT. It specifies CASSRTTGFNQPQHF.

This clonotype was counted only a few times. The chain's CDR3 is CASSILQGLDGYTF. CDR3 coding DNA: TGTGCCAGCAGTATTCTGCAGGGGCTCGATGGCTACACCTTC. The chain recombines TRBV6-4 with TRBJ1-2, with D possibly matching TRBD1 (6 bases). The CDR3 is made up of 14 amino acids. V was shortened by 5 bases and J by 6 bases, with 16 bases between the two germline ends. Germline CDR1 reads MRHNA; CDR2 reads SNTAGT.

The CDR3 DNA follows: TGTGCCAGCAGCCATCAACAGGGGACTGAAGCTTTCTTT. This gives the protein CASSHQQGTEAFF. The rearrangement joins TRBV4-2 to TRBJ1-1, with 7 positions matching TRBD1. The CDR3 extends over 13 amino acids. With V trimmed by 3 bases and J by 5 bases, 3 bases remained unmatched. Per germline, CDR1 LGHNA and CDR2 YNFKEQ.